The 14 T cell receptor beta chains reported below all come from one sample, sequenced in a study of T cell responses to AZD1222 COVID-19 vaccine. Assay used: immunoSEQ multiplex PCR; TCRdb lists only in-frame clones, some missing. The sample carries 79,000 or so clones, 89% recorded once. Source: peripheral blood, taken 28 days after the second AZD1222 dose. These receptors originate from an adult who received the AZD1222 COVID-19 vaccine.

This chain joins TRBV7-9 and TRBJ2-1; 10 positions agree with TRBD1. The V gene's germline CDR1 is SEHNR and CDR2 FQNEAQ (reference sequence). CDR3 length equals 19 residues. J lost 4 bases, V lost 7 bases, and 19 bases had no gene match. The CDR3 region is CASTSNRDRGNWGYNEQFF. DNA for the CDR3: TGTGCCAGCACCTCTAACCGGGACAGGGGAAACTGGGGTTACAATGAGCAGTTCTTC.

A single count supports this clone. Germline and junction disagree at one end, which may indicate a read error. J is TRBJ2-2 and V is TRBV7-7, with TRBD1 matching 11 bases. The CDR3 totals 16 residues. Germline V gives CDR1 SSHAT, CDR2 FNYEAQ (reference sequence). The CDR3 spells CASSRGTGGNTGELFF. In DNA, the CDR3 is TGTGCTAGCAGCCGAGGGACAGGGGGGAACACCGGGGAGCTGTTTTTT.

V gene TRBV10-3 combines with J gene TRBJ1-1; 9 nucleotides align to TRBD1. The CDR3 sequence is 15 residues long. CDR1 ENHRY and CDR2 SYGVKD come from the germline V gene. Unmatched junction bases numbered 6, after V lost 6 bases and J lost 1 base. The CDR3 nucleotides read TGTGCCATCAGCGACAGGGGGATTTCGAACACTGAAGCTTTCTTT. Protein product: CAISDRGISNTEAFF.

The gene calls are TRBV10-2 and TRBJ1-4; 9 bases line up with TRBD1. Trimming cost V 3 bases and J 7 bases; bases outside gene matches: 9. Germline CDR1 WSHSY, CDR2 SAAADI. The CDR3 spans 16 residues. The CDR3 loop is CASSDYGDREGEKLFF. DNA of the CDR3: TGCGCCAGCAGTGATTATGGGGACAGGGAGGGTGAAAAACTGTTTTTT.

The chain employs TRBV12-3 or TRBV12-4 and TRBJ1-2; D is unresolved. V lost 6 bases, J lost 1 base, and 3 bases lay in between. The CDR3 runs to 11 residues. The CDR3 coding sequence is TGTGCCAGCAGGGATAACTATGGCTACACCTTC. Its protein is CASRDNYGYTF.

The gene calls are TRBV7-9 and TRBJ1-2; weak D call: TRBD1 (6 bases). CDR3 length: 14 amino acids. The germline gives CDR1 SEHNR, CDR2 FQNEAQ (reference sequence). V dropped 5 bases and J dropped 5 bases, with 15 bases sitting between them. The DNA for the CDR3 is TGTGCCAGCAGCCCCGGACAGTCCGTGTATGGCTACACCTTC. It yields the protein CASSPGQSVYGYTF.

The CDR3 protein is CASSTRQGRGQPQHF. CDR3 DNA: TGTGCCAGCAGCACAAGACAGGGACGTGGTCAGCCCCAGCATTTT. The genes are TRBV7-6 and TRBJ1-5; the match to TRBD1 covers 7 bases. This CDR3 is 15 amino acids long. V was pared by 5 bases and J by 6 bases, with 10 bases of the junction left unmatched. From germline, CDR1 is SGHVS and CDR2 FNYEAQ.

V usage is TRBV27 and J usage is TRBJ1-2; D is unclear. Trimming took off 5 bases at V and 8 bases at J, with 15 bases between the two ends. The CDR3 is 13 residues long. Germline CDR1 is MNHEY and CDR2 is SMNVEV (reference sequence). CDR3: CASSIGAGNGYTF. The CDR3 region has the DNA TGTGCCAGCAGTATTGGAGCGGGGAACGGCTACACCTTC.

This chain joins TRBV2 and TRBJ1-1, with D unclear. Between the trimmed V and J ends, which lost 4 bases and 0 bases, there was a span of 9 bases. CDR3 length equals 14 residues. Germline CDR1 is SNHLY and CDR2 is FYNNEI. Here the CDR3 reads CASSGQVMNTEAFF. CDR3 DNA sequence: TGTGCCAGCAGTGGCCAGGTCATGAACACTGAAGCTTTCTTT.

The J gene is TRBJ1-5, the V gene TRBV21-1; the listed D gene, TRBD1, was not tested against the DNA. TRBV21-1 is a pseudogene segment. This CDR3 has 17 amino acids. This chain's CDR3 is CASRQANKAYSNQPQHF. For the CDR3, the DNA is TGTGCCAGCAGGCAGGCGAACAAGGCTTATAGCAATCAGCCCCAGCATTTT.

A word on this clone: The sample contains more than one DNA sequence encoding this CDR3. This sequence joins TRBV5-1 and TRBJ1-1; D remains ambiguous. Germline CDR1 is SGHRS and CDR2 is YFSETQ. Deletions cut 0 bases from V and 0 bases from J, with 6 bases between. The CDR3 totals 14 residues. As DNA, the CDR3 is TGCGCCAGCAGCTTGGCAGGCATGAACACTGAAGCTTTCTTT. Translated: CASSLAGMNTEAFF.

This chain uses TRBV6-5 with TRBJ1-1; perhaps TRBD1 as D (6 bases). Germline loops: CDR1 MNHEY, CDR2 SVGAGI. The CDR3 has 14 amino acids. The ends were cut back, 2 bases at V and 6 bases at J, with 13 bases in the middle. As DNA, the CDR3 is TGTGCCAGCAGTTACAAACAGGGCAGCCCTGAAGCTTTCTTT. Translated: CASSYKQGSPEAFF.

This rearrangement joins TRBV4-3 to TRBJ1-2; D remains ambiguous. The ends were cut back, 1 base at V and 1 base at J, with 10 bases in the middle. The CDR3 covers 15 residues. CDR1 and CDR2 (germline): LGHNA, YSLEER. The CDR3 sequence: CASSQAGKSNYGYTF. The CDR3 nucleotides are TGCGCCAGCAGCCAAGCCGGGAAAAGTAACTATGGCTACACCTTC.

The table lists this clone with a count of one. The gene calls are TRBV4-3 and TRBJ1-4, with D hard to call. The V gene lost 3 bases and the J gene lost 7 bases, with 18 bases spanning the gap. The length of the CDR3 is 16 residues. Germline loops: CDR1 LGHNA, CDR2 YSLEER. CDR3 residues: CASSQAAGECSEKLFF. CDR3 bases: TGCGCCAGCAGCCAGGCAGCAGGTGAGTGTAGTGAAAAACTGTTTTTT.